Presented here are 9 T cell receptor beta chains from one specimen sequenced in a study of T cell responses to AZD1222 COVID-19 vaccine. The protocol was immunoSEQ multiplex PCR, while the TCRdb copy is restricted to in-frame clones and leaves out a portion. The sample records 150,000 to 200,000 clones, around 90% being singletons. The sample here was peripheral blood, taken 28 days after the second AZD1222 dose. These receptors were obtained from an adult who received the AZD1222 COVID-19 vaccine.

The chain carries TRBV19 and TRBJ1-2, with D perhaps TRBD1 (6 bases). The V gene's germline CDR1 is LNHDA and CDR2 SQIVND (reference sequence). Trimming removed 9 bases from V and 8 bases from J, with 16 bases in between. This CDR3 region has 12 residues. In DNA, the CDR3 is TGTGCCAGCCAACGGGGGGGGCGAGGCTACACCTTC. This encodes CASQRGGRGYTF. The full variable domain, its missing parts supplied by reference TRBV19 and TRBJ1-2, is DGGITQSPKYLFRKEGQNVTLSCEQNLNHDAMYWYRQDPGQGLRLIYYSQIVNDFQKGDIAEGYSVSREKKESFPLTVTSAQKNPTAFYLCASQRGGRGYTFGSGTRLTVV.

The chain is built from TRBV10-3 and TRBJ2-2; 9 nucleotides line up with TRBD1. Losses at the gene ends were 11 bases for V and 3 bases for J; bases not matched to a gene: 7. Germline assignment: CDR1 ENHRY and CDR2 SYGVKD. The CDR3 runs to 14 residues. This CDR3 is CAVSDRGDTGELFF. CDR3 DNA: TGTGCCGTCTCGGACAGGGGAGACACCGGGGAGCTGTTTTTT.

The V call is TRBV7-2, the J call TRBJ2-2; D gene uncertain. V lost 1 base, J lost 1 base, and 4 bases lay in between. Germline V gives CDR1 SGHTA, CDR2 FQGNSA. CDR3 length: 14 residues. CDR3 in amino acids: CASSLVGNTGELFF. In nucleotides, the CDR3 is TGTGCCAGCAGCTTAGTAGGGAACACCGGGGAGCTGTTTTTT.

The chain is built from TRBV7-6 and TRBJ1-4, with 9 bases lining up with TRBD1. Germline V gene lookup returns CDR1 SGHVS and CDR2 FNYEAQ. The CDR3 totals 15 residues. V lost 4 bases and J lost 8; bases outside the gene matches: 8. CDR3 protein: CASSSYRGQEEKLFF. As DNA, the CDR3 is TGTGCCAGCAGCTCATACAGGGGGCAGGAGGAAAAACTGTTTTTT.

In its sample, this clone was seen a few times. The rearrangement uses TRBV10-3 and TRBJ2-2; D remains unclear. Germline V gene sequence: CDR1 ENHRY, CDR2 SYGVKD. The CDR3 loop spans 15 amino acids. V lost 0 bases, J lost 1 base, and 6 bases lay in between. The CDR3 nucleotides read TGTGCCATCAGTGAGTCTACAAGGAACACCGGGGAGCTGTTTTTT. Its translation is CAISESTRNTGELFF.

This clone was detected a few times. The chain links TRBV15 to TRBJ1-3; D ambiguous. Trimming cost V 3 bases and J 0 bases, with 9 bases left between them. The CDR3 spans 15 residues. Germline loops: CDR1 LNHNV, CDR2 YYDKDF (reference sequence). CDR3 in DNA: TGTGCCACCAGCAGTCGATACGGCTCTGGAAACACCATATATTTT. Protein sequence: CATSSRYGSGNTIYF. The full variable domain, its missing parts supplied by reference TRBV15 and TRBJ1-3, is DAMVIQNPRYQVTQFGKPVTLSCSQTLNHNVMYWYQQKSSQAPKLLFHYYDKDFNNEADTPDNFQSRRPNTSFCFLDIRSPGLGDTAMYLCATSSRYGSGNTIYFGEGSWLTVV.

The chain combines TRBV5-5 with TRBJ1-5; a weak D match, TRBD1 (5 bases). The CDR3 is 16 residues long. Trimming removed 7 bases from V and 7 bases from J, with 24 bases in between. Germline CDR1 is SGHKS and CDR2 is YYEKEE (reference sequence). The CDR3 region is CASWGLIVLLGQPQHF. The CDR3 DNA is TGTGCCAGCTGGGGGTTAATAGTGCTCTTAGGGCAGCCCCAGCATTTT.

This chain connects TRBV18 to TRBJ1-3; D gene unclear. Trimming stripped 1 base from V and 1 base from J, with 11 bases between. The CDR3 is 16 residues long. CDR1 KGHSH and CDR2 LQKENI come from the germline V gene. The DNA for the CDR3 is TGTGCCAGCTCACCACAGGGTCTAAGATCTGGAAACACCATATATTTT. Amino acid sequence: CASSPQGLRSGNTIYF. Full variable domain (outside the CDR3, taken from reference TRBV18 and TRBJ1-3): NAGVMQNPRHLVRRRGQEARLRCSPMKGHSHVYWYRQLPEEGLKFMVYLQKENIIDESGMPKERFSAEFPKEGPSILRIQQVVRGDSAAYFCASSPQGLRSGNTIYFGEGSWLTVV.

The CDR3 sequence is CAIRGGTGGQDYEQYF. The CDR3, as DNA: TGTGCCATCCGGGGGGGAACAGGGGGCCAGGACTACGAGCAGTACTTC. The chain recombines TRBV10-3 with TRBJ2-7, with D possibly being TRBD1 (9 bases). CDR3 size: 16 residues. V was shortened by 8 bases and J by 3 bases, with 23 bases between the two germline ends. Germline loops: CDR1 ENHRY, CDR2 SYGVKD.